The T cell receptor (beta chain) described here comes from a study of blood T cells in healthy people across ages (dated by TCRdb to between 2014 and 2016). For the wider study: In model experiments, roughly one uniquely barcoded TCR beta cDNA molecule per two T cells was captured by template switching. The donors were divided into four age groups: young (average around 17 years), middle-aged (about 39), aged (approximately 62) and long-lived (around 87). To track age-related changes in TCR beta repertoire diversity, the study relied on deep sequencing normalized with unique cDNA molecular identifiers. The study analyzed two additional independent replicas of 1 million unique cDNA reads from the same blood draw for two donors, one aged 18 to 30 and one aged 80 or older.

Libraries were constructed by 5' RACE. For sequencing, an Illumina HiSeq 2500 was employed. A second PCR of about 7 to 12 cycles was run with a J-beta primer mix and a sample-barcoded 5' primer. Each TCR beta cDNA molecule received a unique molecular identifier from a template-switch 5' adaptor carrying 12 random nucleotides. At least 2.5 million CDR3-containing paired-end reads were obtained from each sample. All of the RNA was converted into first-strand cDNA using the Mint cDNA synthesis kit, with a TRBC-specific oligonucleotide serving as the primer. Following uracil-DNA glycosylase treatment, all cDNA underwent a first 18-cycle PCR with the universal primers M1SS and BC2_uni_R. Processing in the source paper ran as follows. Normalization of each sample was performed by random selection of 1 million high-quality reads, each carrying a distinct molecular identifier. Instead of being binned into consensus sequences, reads with shared molecular identifiers were discarded. MiTCR, with a Q25 quality threshold and the strictest error-elimination algorithm, was used for CDR3 identification, clonotype clustering and error correction. Lower-bound total TCR beta diversity was estimated with a nonparametric unseen species model using Euler transformation. Clones were called with MiXCR by TCRdb after fastp trimmed the public reads at Q25, and only in-frame beta chains were retained. Every CDR3 protein is listed once, alongside the most common genes and DNA of its rows. The V and J calls come from TCRdb's annotation, not from the publication. Within this sample are 800,000 or so distinct CDR3 sequences, with roughly 25% of them counted one time only. The ten most abundant clones make up under 4% of the sample.

Donors were a few dozen systemically healthy Caucasian individuals from Russia aged roughly 6 to 100 years. Around 10 milliliters of peripheral blood were drawn from each donor into EDTA-treated Vacutainer tubes. Ficoll-Paque density-gradient centrifugation was used to isolate PBMCs, with at least 6.5 million per sample. Trizol reagent was used to extract total RNA from PBMCs, with at least 6 micrograms per sample. Naive CD45RAhigh/CD27high T cell percentages were measured by flow cytometry on a PBMC aliquot from every donor. This clonotype was counted between two and nine times. Its cognate antigen has yet to be identified. Base-call qualities are not available, and no considerably larger clone is one nucleotide away. CDR1 and CDR2 were assigned from the germline V gene as SGHTA and FQGNSA. Spanning cysteine to phenylalanine, the CDR3 consists of 15 amino acids. CDR3 DNA is the only sequence kept; it has 45 bases, read in frame from the first base. Clipping removes 5 bases from V and 3 bases from J, with 4 as the unmatched junction base count.

Findings and caveats that apply to the study as a whole: As age increased, observed TCR beta diversity per million T cells dropped in a roughly linear way, and a significant reduction was already evident by age roughly 36. Since profiling was done on bulk unsorted PBMCs, naive and antigen-experienced compartments could not be conclusively compared. Because donor CMV infection status was unknown, age-related changes in expanded clonotypes were potentially confounded. Observed TCR beta diversity correlated strongly with the percentage of naive T cells measured by flow cytometry. Compared with the aged group, the long-lived group had more naive CD4+ T cells, fewer expanded clones and increased TCR diversity, a pattern suggesting age selection. Estimates of total diversity based on one million sequenced T cells were considered lower bounds and underestimates.

These data were also reused for a study on T cells of mothers and their children. Looking at the second paper: Donors were nine systemically healthy Caucasian individuals: three mothers and their six children. cDNA synthesis used all of the extracted RNA, with about 1.5 ug of RNA in each 15 ul reaction. In the second PCR, sample barcodes and 2-4 random nucleotides were introduced via the M1S primer. More than 9 million TCR beta CDR3 reads were obtained from each mother, and 2.5 million to 3.5 million reads were obtained from each child. TCR recombination output is similarly shaped by thymic selection in related and unrelated pairs, with a minor effect exerted by inherited differences. Normalized repertoire overlap in related mother-child pairs was always slightly higher than in unrelated mother-child pairs, but the difference was never significant. No persistent microchimeric T cell clones were detected, at a sensitivity of 80 to 100 clones per million clonotypes. Deep NGS was used in the study to compare the TCR beta repertoires of mothers and children and to look for features that separate related mother-child pairs from unrelated individuals. The mean age was around 42 +/- 4 years for the mothers and about 10 +/- 4 years for the children. After adapter ligation was performed with NEBNext reagents, the libraries were sequenced on an Illumina HiSeq 2000 with 100+100 nt paired-end reads. To prevent cross-contamination, the mother and child libraries were prepared a month apart and were sequenced in separate runs. For each donor, between about 450,000 and 2,300,000 distinct TCR beta clonotypes were identified. Naive TCR beta clonotypes were estimated from low-frequency clonotypes matched to each donor's FACS-determined naive share, without sorting.

This receptor was taken from a boy between 10 and 17 years old in good health. Sequencing was carried out using blood. Recombination joined TRBV7-2 with TRBJ1-6, with 7 bases matching TRBD1. The nucleotide sequence is given as TGTGCCAGCAGCCGCCGACAGGGCTATAATTCACCCCTCCACTTT. Translated, it reads CASSRRQGYNSPLHF.